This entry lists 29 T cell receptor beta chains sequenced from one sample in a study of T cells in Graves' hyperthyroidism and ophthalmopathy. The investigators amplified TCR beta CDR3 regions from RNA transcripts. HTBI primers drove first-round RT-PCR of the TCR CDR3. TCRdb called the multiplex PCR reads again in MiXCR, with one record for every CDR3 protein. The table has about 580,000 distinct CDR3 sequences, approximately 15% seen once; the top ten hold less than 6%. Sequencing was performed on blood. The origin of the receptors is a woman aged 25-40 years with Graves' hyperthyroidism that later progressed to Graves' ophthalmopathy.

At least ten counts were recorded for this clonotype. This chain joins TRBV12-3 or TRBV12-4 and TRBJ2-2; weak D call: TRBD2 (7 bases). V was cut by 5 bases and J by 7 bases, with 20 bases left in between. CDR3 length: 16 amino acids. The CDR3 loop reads CASSPNSGGAIGELFF. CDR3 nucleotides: TGTGCCAGCAGTCCGAATAGTGGGGGGGCGATCGGGGAGCTGTTTTTT.

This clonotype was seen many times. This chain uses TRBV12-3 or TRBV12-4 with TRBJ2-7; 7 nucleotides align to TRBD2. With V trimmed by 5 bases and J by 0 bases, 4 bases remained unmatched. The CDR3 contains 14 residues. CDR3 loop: CASSAGENSYEQYF. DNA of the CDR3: TGTGCCAGCAGTGCGGGAGAAAACTCCTACGAGCAGTACTTC.

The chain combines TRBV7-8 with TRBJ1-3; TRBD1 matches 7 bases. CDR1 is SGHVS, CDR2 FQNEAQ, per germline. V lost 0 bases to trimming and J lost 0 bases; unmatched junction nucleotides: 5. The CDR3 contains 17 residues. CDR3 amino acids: CASSLAGTVFSGNTIYF. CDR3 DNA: TGTGCCAGCAGCTTAGCGGGGACAGTTTTCTCTGGAAACACCATATATTTT.

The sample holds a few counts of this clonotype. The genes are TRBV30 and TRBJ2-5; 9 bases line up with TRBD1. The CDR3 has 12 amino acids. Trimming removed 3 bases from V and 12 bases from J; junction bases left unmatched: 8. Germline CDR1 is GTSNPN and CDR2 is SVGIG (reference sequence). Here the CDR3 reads CAWRPLQGAEYF. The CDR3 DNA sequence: TGTGCCTGGAGACCATTACAGGGGGCGGAGTACTTC.

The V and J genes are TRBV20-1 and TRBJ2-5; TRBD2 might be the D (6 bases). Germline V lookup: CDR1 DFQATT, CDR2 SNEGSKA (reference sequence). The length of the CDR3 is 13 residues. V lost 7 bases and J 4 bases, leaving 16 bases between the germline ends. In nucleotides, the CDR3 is TGCAGTGGGATGGGAGGAGGTGGAGAGACCCAGTACTTC. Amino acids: CSGMGGGGETQYF.

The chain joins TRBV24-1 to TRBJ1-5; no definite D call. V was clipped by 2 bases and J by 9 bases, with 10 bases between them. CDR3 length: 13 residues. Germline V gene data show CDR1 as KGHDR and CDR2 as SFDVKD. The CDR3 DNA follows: TGTGCCACCAGTGATTCCATGGTCGGGCCCCAGCATTTT. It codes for CATSDSMVGPQHF.

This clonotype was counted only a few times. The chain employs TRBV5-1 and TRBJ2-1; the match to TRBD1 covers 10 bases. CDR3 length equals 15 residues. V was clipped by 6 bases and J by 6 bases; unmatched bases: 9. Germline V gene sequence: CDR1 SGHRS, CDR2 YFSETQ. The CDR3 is CASTLRGQGSNEQFF. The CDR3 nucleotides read TGCGCCAGCACCCTCCGGGGACAGGGGTCCAATGAGCAGTTCTTC.

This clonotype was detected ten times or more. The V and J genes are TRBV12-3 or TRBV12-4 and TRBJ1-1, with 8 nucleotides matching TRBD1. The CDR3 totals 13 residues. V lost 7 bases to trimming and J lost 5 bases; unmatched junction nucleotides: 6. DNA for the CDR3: TGTGCCAGCACGCAGGGGGCTAGTACTGAAGCTTTCTTT. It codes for CASTQGASTEAFF.

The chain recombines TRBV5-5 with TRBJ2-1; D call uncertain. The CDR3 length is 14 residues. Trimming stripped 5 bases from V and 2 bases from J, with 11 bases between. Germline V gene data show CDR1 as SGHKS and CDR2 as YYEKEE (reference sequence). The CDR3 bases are TGTGCCAGCAGGGAAGGAAGGCCCTACAATGAGCAGTTCTTC. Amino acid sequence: CASREGRPYNEQFF.

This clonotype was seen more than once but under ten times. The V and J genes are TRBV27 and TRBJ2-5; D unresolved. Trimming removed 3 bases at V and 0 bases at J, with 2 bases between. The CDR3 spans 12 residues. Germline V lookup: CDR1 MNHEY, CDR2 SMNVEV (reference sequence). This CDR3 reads CASSFNQETQYF. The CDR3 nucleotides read TGTGCCAGCAGTTTTAACCAAGAGACCCAGTACTTC.

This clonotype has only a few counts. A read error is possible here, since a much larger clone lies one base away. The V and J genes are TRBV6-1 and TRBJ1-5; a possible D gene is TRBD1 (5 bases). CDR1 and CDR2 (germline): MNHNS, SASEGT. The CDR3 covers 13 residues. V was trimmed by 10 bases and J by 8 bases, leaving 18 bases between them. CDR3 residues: CANTGGTTEPQHF. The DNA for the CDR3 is TGTGCCAACACCGGGGGAACGACGGAGCCCCAGCATTTT.

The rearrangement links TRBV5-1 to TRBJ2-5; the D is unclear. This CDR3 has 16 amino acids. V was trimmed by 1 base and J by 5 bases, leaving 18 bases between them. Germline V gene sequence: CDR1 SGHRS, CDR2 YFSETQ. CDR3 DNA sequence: TGCGCCAGCAGCTTGTCAGGCCAAACCTTGGTGGAGACCCAGTACTTC. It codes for CASSLSGQTLVETQYF.

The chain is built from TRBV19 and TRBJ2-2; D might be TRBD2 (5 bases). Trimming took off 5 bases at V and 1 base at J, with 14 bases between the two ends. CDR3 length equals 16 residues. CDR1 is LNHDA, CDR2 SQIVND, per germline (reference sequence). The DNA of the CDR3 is TGTGCCAGTAGTCCTCCCAGCGGAGGGAACACCGGGGAGCTGTTTTTT. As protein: CASSPPSGGNTGELFF. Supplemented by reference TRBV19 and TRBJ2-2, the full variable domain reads DGGITQSPKYLFRKEGQNVTLSCEQNLNHDAMYWYRQDPGQGLRLIYYSQIVNDFQKGDIAEGYSVSREKKESFPLTVTSAQKNPTAFYLCASSPPSGGNTGELFFGEGSRLTVL.

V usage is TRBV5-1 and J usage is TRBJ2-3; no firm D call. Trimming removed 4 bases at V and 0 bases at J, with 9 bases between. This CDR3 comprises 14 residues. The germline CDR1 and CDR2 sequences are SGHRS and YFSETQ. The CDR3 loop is CASSPDASTDTQYF. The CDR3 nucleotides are TGCGCCAGCAGCCCTGACGCTAGCACAGATACGCAGTATTTT.

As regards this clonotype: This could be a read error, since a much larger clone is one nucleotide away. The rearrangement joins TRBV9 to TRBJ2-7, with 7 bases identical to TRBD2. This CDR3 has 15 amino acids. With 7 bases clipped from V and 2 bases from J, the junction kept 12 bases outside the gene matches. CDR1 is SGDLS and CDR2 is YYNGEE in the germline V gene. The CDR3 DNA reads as TGTGCCAGCGCAGGAGGGCTAGCGGTAACCTACGAGCAGTACTTC. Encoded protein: CASAGGLAVTYEQYF.

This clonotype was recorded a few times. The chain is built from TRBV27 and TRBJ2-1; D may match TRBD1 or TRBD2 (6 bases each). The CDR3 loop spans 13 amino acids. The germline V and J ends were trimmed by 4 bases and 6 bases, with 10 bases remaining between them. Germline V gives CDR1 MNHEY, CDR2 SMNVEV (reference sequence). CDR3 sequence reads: CASSWGAGNEQFF. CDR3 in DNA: TGTGCCAGCAGTTGGGGGGCAGGCAATGAGCAGTTCTTC.

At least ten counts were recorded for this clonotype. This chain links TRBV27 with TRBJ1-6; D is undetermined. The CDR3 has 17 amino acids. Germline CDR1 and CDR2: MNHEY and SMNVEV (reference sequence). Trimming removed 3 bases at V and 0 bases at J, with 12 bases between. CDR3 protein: CASSFQQRSSYNSPLHF. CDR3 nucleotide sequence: TGTGCCAGCAGTTTCCAACAGAGAAGCTCCTATAATTCACCCCTCCACTTT.

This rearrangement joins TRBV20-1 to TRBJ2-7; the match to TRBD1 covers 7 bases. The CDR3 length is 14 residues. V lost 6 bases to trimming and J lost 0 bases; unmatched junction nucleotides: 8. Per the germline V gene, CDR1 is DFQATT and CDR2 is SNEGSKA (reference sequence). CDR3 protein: CSALGQIFSYEQYF. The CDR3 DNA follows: TGCAGTGCGCTGGGACAGATATTCTCCTACGAGCAGTACTTC.

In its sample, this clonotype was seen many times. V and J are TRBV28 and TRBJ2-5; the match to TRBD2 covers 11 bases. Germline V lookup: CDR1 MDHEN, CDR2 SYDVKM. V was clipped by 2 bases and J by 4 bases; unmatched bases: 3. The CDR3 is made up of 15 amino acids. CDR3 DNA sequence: TGTGCCAGCAGTTTAAGGCTAGCGGGAGGAGAGACCCAGTACTTC. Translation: CASSLRLAGGETQYF. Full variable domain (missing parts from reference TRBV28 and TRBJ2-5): DVKVTQSSRYLVKRTGEKVFLECVQDMDHENMFWYRQDPGLGLRLIYFSYDVKMKEKGDIPEGYSVSREKKERFSLILESASTNQTSMYLCASSLRLAGGETQYFGPGTRLLVL.

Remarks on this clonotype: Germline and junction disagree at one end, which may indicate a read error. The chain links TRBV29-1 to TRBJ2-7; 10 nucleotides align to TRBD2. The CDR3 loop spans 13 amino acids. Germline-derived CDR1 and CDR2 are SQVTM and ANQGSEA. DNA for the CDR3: TGCAGCGTCGAAGCGGGAGGGGGATACGAGCAGTACTTC. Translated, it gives CSVEAGGGYEQYF.

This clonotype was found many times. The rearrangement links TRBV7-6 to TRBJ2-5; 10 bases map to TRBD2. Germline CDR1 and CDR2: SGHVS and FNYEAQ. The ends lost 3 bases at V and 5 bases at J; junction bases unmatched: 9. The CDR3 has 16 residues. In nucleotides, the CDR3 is TGTGCCAGCAGCTTTGAGCGGGAGGGCCAGGACGAGACCCAGTACTTC. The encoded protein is CASSFEREGQDETQYF.

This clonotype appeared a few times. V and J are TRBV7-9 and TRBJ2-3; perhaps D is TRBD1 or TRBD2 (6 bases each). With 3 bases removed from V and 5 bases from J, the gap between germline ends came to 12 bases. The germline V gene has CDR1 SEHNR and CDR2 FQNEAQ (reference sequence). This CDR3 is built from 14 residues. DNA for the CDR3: TGTGCCAGCAGCTTTACGGGGGCGGAAGATACGCAGTATTTT. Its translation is CASSFTGAEDTQYF.

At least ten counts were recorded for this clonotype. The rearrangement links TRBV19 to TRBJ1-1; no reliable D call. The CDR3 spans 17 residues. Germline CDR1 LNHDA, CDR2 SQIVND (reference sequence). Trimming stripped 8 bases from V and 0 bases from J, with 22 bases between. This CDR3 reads CASSVVWDYNMNTEAFF. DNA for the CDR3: TGTGCCAGTTCAGTAGTTTGGGATTACAACATGAACACTGAAGCTTTCTTT.

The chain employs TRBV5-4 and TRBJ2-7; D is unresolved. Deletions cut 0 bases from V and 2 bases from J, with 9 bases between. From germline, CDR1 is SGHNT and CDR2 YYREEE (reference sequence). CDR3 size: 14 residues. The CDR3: CASSLAGQPYEQYF. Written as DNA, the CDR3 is TGTGCCAGCAGCTTGGCCGGGCAGCCCTACGAGCAGTACTTC. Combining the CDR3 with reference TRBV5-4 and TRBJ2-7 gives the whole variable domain ETGVTQSPTHLIKTRGQQVTLRCSSQSGHNTVSWYQQALGQGPQFIFQYYREEENGRGNFPPRFSGLQFPNYSSELNVNALELDDSALYLCASSLAGQPYEQYFGPGTRLTVT.

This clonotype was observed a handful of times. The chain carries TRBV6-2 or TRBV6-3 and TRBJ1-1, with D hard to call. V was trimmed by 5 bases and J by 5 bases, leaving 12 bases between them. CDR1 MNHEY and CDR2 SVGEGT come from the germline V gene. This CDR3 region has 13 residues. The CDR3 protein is CASSSQIGTEAFF. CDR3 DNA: TGTGCCAGCAGTAGTCAGATAGGGACTGAAGCTTTCTTT.

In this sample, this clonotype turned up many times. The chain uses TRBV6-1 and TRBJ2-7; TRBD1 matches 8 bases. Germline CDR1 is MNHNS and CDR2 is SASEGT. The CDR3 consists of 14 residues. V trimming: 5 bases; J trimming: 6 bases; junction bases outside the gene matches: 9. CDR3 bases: TGTGCCAGCAGTTGGGACAGGAAAGGGCTCGAGCAGTACTTC. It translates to CASSWDRKGLEQYF.

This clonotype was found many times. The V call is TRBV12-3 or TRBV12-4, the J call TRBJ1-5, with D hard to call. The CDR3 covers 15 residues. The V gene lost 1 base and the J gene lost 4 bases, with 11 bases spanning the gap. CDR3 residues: CASSLGYTINQPQHF. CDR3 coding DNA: TGTGCCAGCAGTTTAGGGTACACTATTAATCAGCCCCAGCATTTT.

CDR3 sequence: CASSLESGERDTQYF. In DNA form, the CDR3 reads TGCGCCAGCAGCTTGGAGTCAGGGGAACGAGATACGCAGTATTTT. The chain combines TRBV5-1 with TRBJ2-3; possibly TRBD1 for D (6 bases). Trimming took 0 bases from V and 5 from J, leaving 13 bases between them. The CDR3 extends over 15 amino acids. From germline, CDR1 is SGHRS and CDR2 YFSETQ.

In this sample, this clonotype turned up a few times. The CDR3 DNA follows: TGTGCCAGCGGTGGCGGGTCGAGCAATCAGCCCCAGCATTTT. Translation: CASGGGSSNQPQHF. The chain couples TRBV9 to TRBJ1-5; D unresolved. Germline CDR1 SGDLS, CDR2 YYNGEE. The CDR3 consists of 14 residues. V lost 7 bases to trimming and J lost 1 base, with 12 bases between them.